Presented here are 7 T cell receptor beta chains from one specimen sequenced in a study of CD4 T cells in relation to SARS-CoV-2 and coronaviruses. Some clones are missing from TCRdb's copy, which holds only in-frame ones; the method was immunoSEQ multiplex PCR. The table lists some 65,000 clones, 80% to 90% of them singletons, with 1.6% in the top ten. Unexposed donor CD4+ T cells date from about 2010-2018, before the COVID-19 pandemic. The sequenced sample was memory CD4+ T cells from PBMCs. The receptor set was obtained from a human donor in good health.

The gene calls are TRBV5-1 and TRBJ2-2, with a tentative D call TRBD1 (6 bases). The CDR3 runs to 15 residues. V dropped 5 bases and J dropped 0 bases, with 11 bases sitting between them. CDR1 and CDR2 (germline): SGHRS, YFSETQ. In DNA, the CDR3 is TGCGCCAGCAGTCCGACAGGAGCGAACACCGGGGAGCTGTTTTTT. Its translation: CASSPTGANTGELFF.

The gene calls are TRBV12-3 or TRBV12-4 and TRBJ1-4; D is unresolved. The V end was cut by 6 bases, the J end by 7 bases, with 9 bases between. CDR3 size: 12 residues. CDR3 DNA: TGTGCCAGCAGCGCGGAAGGTGAAAAACTGTTTTTT. Protein product: CASSAEGEKLFF.

This chain joins TRBV30 and TRBJ2-1, with D possibly being TRBD2 (6 bases). Germline CDR1 and CDR2: GTSNPN and SVGIG (reference sequence). V lost 5 bases and J lost 5, with 16 bases in between. This CDR3 is built from 14 residues. CDR3 protein: CAWQRGGTNNEQFF. The DNA of the CDR3 is TGTGCCTGGCAGCGCGGCGGGACCAACAATGAGCAGTTCTTC.

This chain connects TRBV6-5 to TRBJ2-7; 8 positions match TRBD1. CDR1 and CDR2 from the germline V gene are MNHEY and SVGAGI. With 8 bases clipped from V and 10 bases from J, the junction kept 13 bases outside the gene matches. This CDR3 contains 13 residues. CDR3 nucleotides: TGTGCCAGCTCGGGGGAGACAGGGGCGATACAGTACTTC. Encoded protein: CASSGETGAIQYF.

The chain combines TRBV5-4 with TRBJ1-2; the match to TRBD1 covers 10 bases. The CDR3 is 17 residues long. The V gene end was trimmed by 5 bases and the J gene end by 4 bases; junction bases not matched to a gene: 14. In germline, CDR1 is SGHNT, CDR2 YYREEE (reference sequence). CDR3 in amino acids: CASSSTGTGALSYGYTF. The CDR3 nucleotides read TGTGCCAGCAGTTCGACCGGGACAGGGGCACTATCCTATGGCTACACCTTC.

The genes are TRBV19 and TRBJ2-3; D remains ambiguous. V was cut by 5 bases and J by 1 base, with 13 bases left in between. CDR1 and CDR2 (germline): LNHDA, SQIVND (reference sequence). The CDR3 has 15 amino acids. CDR3 nucleotides: TGTGCCAGTAGTTTCTCAGGATCTGGCACAGATACGCAGTATTTT. It yields the protein CASSFSGSGTDTQYF.

This chain joins TRBV4-2 and TRBJ2-3; D is perhaps TRBD2 (6 bases). This CDR3 region has 14 residues. Germline loops: CDR1 LGHNA, CDR2 YNFKEQ. V lost 0 bases and J 6 bases, leaving 10 bases between the germline ends. The DNA of the CDR3 is TGTGCCAGCAGCCAAGAAACTAGCAGGGATACGCAGTATTTT. Protein product: CASSQETSRDTQYF.